This T cell receptor beta chain was found in a study of CD8 T cells in Susac syndrome. The study, taken as a whole, reports: The authors acknowledged that their TCR sequencing and HLA analysis involved a relatively small number of individuals.

Worth noting for this clonotype: What it binds is unknown.

Random hexamers primed reverse transcription of roughly 0.45 to 1 ug RNA. Amplification of TCR beta CDR3 spanned 54 Vbeta and 13 Jbeta via immunoSEQ multiplex PCR. TCRdb fed the immunoSEQ multiplex PCR reads into MiXCR, producing one record per CDR3 protein. Among some 200,000 distinct CDR3 sequences listed, around 90% were seen once. CD8+ and CD4+ blood T cells underwent TCR beta sequencing. TEMRA cells were enriched by FACS, and CD4+ and CD8+ T cells were negatively isolated. This TCR derives from a human donor with multiple sclerosis. The sample consisted of CD8+ T cells from PBMCs.

The CDR3 bases are TGCGCCAGCCCCCCTAGCGGGGAGGTCCGGGGAGATGAGCAGTTCTTC. Its translation: CASPPSGEVRGDEQFF. The chain joins TRBV5-1 to TRBJ2-1, with TRBD2 matching over 9 bases. Germline CDR1 and CDR2: SGHRS and YFSETQ. J lost 8 bases, V lost 7 bases, and 16 bases had no gene match. This CDR3 region has 16 residues.